These T cell receptor beta chains were read from a single sample in a study of T-cell reconstitution after alpha-beta-depleted transplantation in children. MiXCR, run by TCRdb on the PCR reads, gives a single entry per CDR3 protein. The data show about 640,000 distinct CDR3 sequences, with roughly 13% seen just once and roughly 2.3% held by the top ten. The material was PBMCs, mostly from graft donor cells, obtained 360 days after TCRalphabeta/CD19-depleted stem cell transplant. The receptor source for this set is a male patient under 18 who had a stem cell transplant for acute myeloid leukemia, so the T cells may come from the graft donor. Each CDR3 is given with its conserved first and last residue. Each record gives: clone size, J gene, V gene, D gene, CDR3 DNA, CDR3 protein. D genes are given only for firm matches. Clone size is shown for a subset of rows, as once, few, many or a class of expanded clone.

clone size: few; J gene: TRBJ2-2; V gene: TRBV29-1; D gene: .; CDR3 DNA: TGCAGCGTTCGGGGGTTAAGCACCGGGGAGCTGTTTTTT; CDR3 protein: CSVRGLSTGELFF
clone size: many; J gene: TRBJ2-3; V gene: TRBV18; D gene: .; CDR3 DNA: TGTGCCAGCTCGTGGGACTCCACAGATACGCAGTATTTT; CDR3 protein: CASSWDSTDTQYF
clone size: few; J gene: TRBJ2-3; V gene: TRBV9; D gene: TRBD2; CDR3 DNA: TGTGCCAGCAGCGTAGCCCCACTAGCGGGAGGTAGAGATACGCAGTATTTT; CDR3 protein: CASSVAPLAGGRDTQYF
clone size: few; J gene: TRBJ2-1; V gene: TRBV6-2/TRBV6-3; D gene: .; CDR3 DNA: TGTGCCAGCAGTCCCGAAGTGGGGGGGCCTCATTACAATGAGCAGTTCTTC; CDR3 protein: CASSPEVGGPHYNEQFF
clone size: .; J gene: TRBJ2-7; V gene: TRBV4-3; D gene: .; CDR3 DNA: TGCGCCAGCAGCCAAGATTTGGACTCGATCTCCTACGAGCAGTACTTC; CDR3 protein: CASSQDLDSISYEQYF
clone size: .; J gene: TRBJ1-6; V gene: TRBV9; D gene: .; CDR3 DNA: TGTGCCAGCAGCGTAGGGAGCGTGTTGGGCTCACCCCTCCACTTT; CDR3 protein: CASSVGSVLGSPLHF
clone size: medium-sized; J gene: TRBJ1-5; V gene: TRBV10-3; D gene: .; CDR3 DNA: TGTGCCATCAGTGAGTCGACGCCCTTATTAGCCCAGCATTTT; CDR3 protein: CAISESTPLLAQHF
clone size: few; J gene: TRBJ2-1; V gene: TRBV6-2/TRBV6-3; D gene: TRBD2; CDR3 DNA: TGTGCCAGCAGGCCCCCGGGACTAGCTTTTCAGGAGAAGCAGTTCTTC; CDR3 protein: CASRPPGLAFQEKQFF
clone size: few; J gene: TRBJ2-5; V gene: TRBV9; D gene: TRBD2; CDR3 DNA: TGTGCCAGCAGCCCCAGACAGCGGGGTCCCCAAGAGACCCAGTACTTC; CDR3 protein: CASSPRQRGPQETQYF
clone size: many; J gene: TRBJ2-1; V gene: TRBV28; D gene: .; CDR3 DNA: TGTGCCAGCAGTTTATTCCGGAACAATGAGCAGTTCTTC; CDR3 protein: CASSLFRNNEQFF
clone size: .; J gene: TRBJ2-7; V gene: TRBV4-2; D gene: .; CDR3 DNA: TGTGCCAGCAGCCGTATCCCTTCGGGACTGCAAGGCTACGAGCAGTACTTC; CDR3 protein: CASSRIPSGLQGYEQYF
clone size: .; J gene: TRBJ2-1; V gene: TRBV7-7; D gene: .; CDR3 DNA: TGTGCTAGCAGCTTAGGTTCAGTCGTCTCCTACAATGAGCAGTTCTTC; CDR3 protein: CASSLGSVVSYNEQFF
clone size: .; J gene: TRBJ1-2; V gene: TRBV6-2/TRBV6-3; D gene: .; CDR3 DNA: TGTGCCAGCAGTTACCTTGGATGGTCTAACTATGGCTACACCTTC; CDR3 protein: CASSYLGWSNYGYTF
clone size: .; J gene: TRBJ1-2; V gene: TRBV2; D gene: .; CDR3 DNA: TGTGCCAGCAGTTCCGGGCTCCGGGCAGGTGGCTACACCTTC; CDR3 protein: CASSSGLRAGGYTF
clone size: few; J gene: TRBJ2-7; V gene: TRBV24-1; D gene: .; CDR3 DNA: TGTGCCACTTGTAAGGACCTTAGCTCCTACGAGCAGTACTTC; CDR3 protein: CATCKDLSSYEQYF
clone size: .; J gene: TRBJ2-2; V gene: TRBV7-9; D gene: .; CDR3 DNA: TGTGCCAGCAGCCCGAGGGAACAGAACACCGGGGAGCTGTTTTTT; CDR3 protein: CASSPREQNTGELFF
clone size: few; J gene: TRBJ2-6; V gene: TRBV29-1; D gene: TRBD1; CDR3 DNA: TGCAGCGTTGATGCGGGACAGGGGTCTGGGGCCAACGTCCTGACTTTC; CDR3 protein: CSVDAGQGSGANVLTF
clone size: .; J gene: TRBJ1-4; V gene: TRBV28; D gene: .; CDR3 DNA: TGTGCCAGCAGCGGGAACAAACTGTTTTTT; CDR3 protein: CASSGNKLFF
clone size: .; J gene: TRBJ2-2; V gene: TRBV4-3; D gene: TRBD2; CDR3 DNA: TGCGCCAGCAGCCGCCAACTAGCGGTGAACACCGGTGAGCTGTTTTTT; CDR3 protein: CASSRQLAVNTGELFF
clone size: .; J gene: TRBJ2-7; V gene: TRBV6-1; D gene: .; CDR3 DNA: TGTGCCAGCACCTTCCGAGGGGGATACGAGCAGTACTTC; CDR3 protein: CASTFRGGYEQYF
clone size: many; J gene: TRBJ2-5; V gene: TRBV4-3; D gene: TRBD1; CDR3 DNA: TGCGCCAGCAGCCAGACAGGGCTGGCAGAGACCCAGTACTTC; CDR3 protein: CASSQTGLAETQYF
clone size: few; J gene: TRBJ2-3; V gene: TRBV28; D gene: TRBD1; CDR3 DNA: TGTGCCAGCAGTTCACAGGGGTGGCGCACAGATACGCAGTATTTT; CDR3 protein: CASSSQGWRTDTQYF
clone size: .; J gene: TRBJ1-6; V gene: TRBV27; D gene: .; CDR3 DNA: TGTGCCAGCACCCTCGGACTCCTCCCAGGTTCACCCCTCCACTTT; CDR3 protein: CASTLGLLPGSPLHF
clone size: .; J gene: TRBJ2-7; V gene: TRBV5-1; D gene: .; CDR3 DNA: TGCGCCAGCAGTTCGAACCCCCGGCACTCCTCCTACGAGCAGTACTTC; CDR3 protein: CASSSNPRHSSYEQYF
clone size: .; J gene: TRBJ2-3; V gene: TRBV4-1; D gene: TRBD2; CDR3 DNA: TGCGCCAGCAGCCAAGGGTTCGGGGCAGAAGCGGGAGGGCTCCCTACAGATACGCAGTATTTT; CDR3 protein: CASSQGFGAEAGGLPTDTQYF
clone size: few; J gene: TRBJ2-3; V gene: TRBV28; D gene: .; CDR3 DNA: TGTGCCAGCAGTTTGGAGGGGAGCGCAGATACGCAGTATTTT; CDR3 protein: CASSLEGSADTQYF
clone size: few; J gene: TRBJ2-7; V gene: TRBV7-2; D gene: TRBD2; CDR3 DNA: TGTGCCAGCAGCTCGTCCGGGACTAGTTCCTACGAGCAGTACTTC; CDR3 protein: CASSSSGTSSYEQYF
clone size: .; J gene: TRBJ2-2; V gene: TRBV7-9; D gene: TRBD2; CDR3 DNA: TGTGCCAGCAGCTCCGGACTAGCGGGAAAGGCTGGGGAGCTGTTTTTT; CDR3 protein: CASSSGLAGKAGELFF
clone size: .; J gene: TRBJ2-7; V gene: TRBV19; D gene: .; CDR3 DNA: TGTGCCAGTAGTCCCACCCTGACGGCCTACGAGCAGTACTTC; CDR3 protein: CASSPTLTAYEQYF
clone size: few; J gene: TRBJ2-7; V gene: TRBV29-1; D gene: .; CDR3 DNA: TGCAGCGTCCGAGGGGCGCGGGCGGCCTCCTACGAGCAGTACTTC; CDR3 protein: CSVRGARAASYEQYF
clone size: few; J gene: TRBJ1-1; V gene: TRBV5-1; D gene: .; CDR3 DNA: TGCGCCAGCAGCCCCGTTATGCCGATGAACACTGAAGCTTTCTTT; CDR3 protein: CASSPVMPMNTEAFF
clone size: .; J gene: TRBJ2-1; V gene: TRBV6-6; D gene: .; CDR3 DNA: TGTGCCAGCTCTCATGGGGTTTTCAATGAGCAGTTCTTC; CDR3 protein: CASSHGVFNEQFF
clone size: many; J gene: TRBJ1-2; V gene: TRBV29-1; D gene: .; CDR3 DNA: TGCAGCGTTGAGACGCGCAGGGGCCTCACGAGCAACTATGGCTACACCTTC; CDR3 protein: CSVETRRGLTSNYGYTF
clone size: .; J gene: TRBJ2-3; V gene: TRBV28; D gene: .; CDR3 DNA: TGTGCCAGCAGCAATTCAACAGATACGCAGTATTTT; CDR3 protein: CASSNSTDTQYF
clone size: few; J gene: TRBJ1-2; V gene: TRBV7-9; D gene: .; CDR3 DNA: TGTGCCAGCAGCTTAAGTGGGCAGAGCCTTAACTATGGCTACACCTTC; CDR3 protein: CASSLSGQSLNYGYTF
clone size: few; J gene: TRBJ2-1; V gene: TRBV29-1; D gene: .; CDR3 DNA: TGCAGCGTTGACAGGGAGGACGGCTCCTACAATGAGCAGTTCTTC; CDR3 protein: CSVDREDGSYNEQFF
clone size: .; J gene: TRBJ2-3; V gene: TRBV29-1; D gene: TRBD1; CDR3 DNA: TGCAGCGGCGGGACAGGGTTTGGCACAGATACGCAGTATTTT; CDR3 protein: CSGGTGFGTDTQYF
clone size: few; J gene: TRBJ2-7; V gene: TRBV20-1; D gene: TRBD2; CDR3 DNA: TGCAGTGCTAGCGGGAGGACTTTTGACGAGCAGTACTTC; CDR3 protein: CSASGRTFDEQYF
clone size: few; J gene: TRBJ1-6; V gene: TRBV7-9; D gene: .; CDR3 DNA: TGTGCCAGCAGCTTAGCGTTCGGGGACTCACCCCTCCACTTT; CDR3 protein: CASSLAFGDSPLHF
clone size: many; J gene: TRBJ2-4; V gene: TRBV4-3; D gene: .; CDR3 DNA: TGCGCCAGCAGCCAGGGGGCCGGGGCAGGGTCAAACATTCAGTACTTC; CDR3 protein: CASSQGAGAGSNIQYF
clone size: few; J gene: TRBJ2-2; V gene: TRBV7-9; D gene: TRBD2; CDR3 DNA: TGTGCCAGCAGCCCCCGGACTAGCGGTATGAACACCGGGGAGCTGTTTTTT; CDR3 protein: CASSPRTSGMNTGELFF
clone size: .; J gene: TRBJ2-5; V gene: TRBV20-1; D gene: TRBD2; CDR3 DNA: TGCAGTGCTCCTTTACTAGCGGGCCAAGGGACCCAGTACTTC; CDR3 protein: CSAPLLAGQGTQYF
clone size: few; J gene: TRBJ2-4; V gene: TRBV20-1; D gene: .; CDR3 DNA: TGCAGTGCTAGCCACACCGATCTCGTTCAGTACTTC; CDR3 protein: CSASHTDLVQYF
clone size: few; J gene: TRBJ2-1; V gene: TRBV7-8; D gene: TRBD1; CDR3 DNA: TGTGCCAGCAGCCCCGGGACAGGGGTGAATGAGCAGTTCTTC; CDR3 protein: CASSPGTGVNEQFF
clone size: few; J gene: TRBJ2-1; V gene: TRBV7-9; D gene: TRBD2; CDR3 DNA: TGTGCCAGCAGCTCCGCTAGCGGCCACTCCTACAATGAGCAGTTCTTC; CDR3 protein: CASSSASGHSYNEQFF
clone size: many; J gene: TRBJ1-5; V gene: TRBV29-1; D gene: TRBD1; CDR3 DNA: TGCAGCGTTGCCGGGACAGGGGCGAATCAGCCCCAGCATTTT; CDR3 protein: CSVAGTGANQPQHF
clone size: .; J gene: TRBJ2-2; V gene: TRBV20-1; D gene: .; CDR3 DNA: TGCAGTGCTAGACGCCCCGGGGAGCTGTTTTTT; CDR3 protein: CSARRPGELFF
clone size: .; J gene: TRBJ2-2; V gene: TRBV29-1; D gene: .; CDR3 DNA: TGCAGCGTTGAGTGGGTCGGTAAGGCCGGGGAGCTGTTTTTT; CDR3 protein: CSVEWVGKAGELFF
clone size: many; J gene: TRBJ2-1; V gene: TRBV19; D gene: TRBD2; CDR3 DNA: TGTGCCAGTAGTATAAGGACTAGCGGGATAAATGAGCAGTTCTTC; CDR3 protein: CASSIRTSGINEQFF
clone size: .; J gene: TRBJ1-3; V gene: TRBV20-1; D gene: .; CDR3 DNA: TGCAGTGCTGGGATCTCCTCCGCTGGAAACACCATATATTTT; CDR3 protein: CSAGISSAGNTIYF
clone size: .; J gene: TRBJ2-5; V gene: TRBV6-4; D gene: .; CDR3 DNA: TGTGCCAGCCCCAGGCACCAAGAGACCCAGTACTTC; CDR3 protein: CASPRHQETQYF
clone size: .; J gene: TRBJ2-1; V gene: TRBV6-2/TRBV6-3; D gene: .; CDR3 DNA: TGTGCCAGCAGTTACGGCCCCTCTATAAAGCAGTTCTTC; CDR3 protein: CASSYGPSIKQFF
clone size: many; J gene: TRBJ2-7; V gene: TRBV5-1; D gene: TRBD1; CDR3 DNA: TGCGCCAGCAGCCCCTCCGGGACAGGGGACCACGAGCAGTACTTC; CDR3 protein: CASSPSGTGDHEQYF
clone size: many; J gene: TRBJ2-2; V gene: TRBV7-2; D gene: TRBD1; CDR3 DNA: TGTGCCAGCAGCTTAAGGGCAGGGGGCCCTGGGGAGCTGTTTTTT; CDR3 protein: CASSLRAGGPGELFF
clone size: few; J gene: TRBJ2-1; V gene: TRBV4-3; D gene: .; CDR3 DNA: TGCGCCAGCAGCCAAGGGGCTAGCCCTAGGGGGCAGTTCTTC; CDR3 protein: CASSQGASPRGQFF
clone size: many; J gene: TRBJ2-1; V gene: TRBV29-1; D gene: .; CDR3 DNA: TGCAGCGTTGAGGAGGGTATTAATGAGCAGTTCTTC; CDR3 protein: CSVEEGINEQFF
clone size: many; J gene: TRBJ2-2; V gene: TRBV7-9; D gene: .; CDR3 DNA: TGTGCCAGCAGCTTAGAGGCGGTGAAGAACACCGGGGAGCTGTTTTTT; CDR3 protein: CASSLEAVKNTGELFF
clone size: .; J gene: TRBJ2-7; V gene: TRBV20-1; D gene: .; CDR3 DNA: TGCAGTGCTAGAGTAGCGGTTTCCTACGAGCAGTACTTC; CDR3 protein: CSARVAVSYEQYF
clone size: .; J gene: TRBJ2-1; V gene: TRBV29-1; D gene: TRBD2; CDR3 DNA: TGCAGCGCGCCGGGACTAAGAGAATACAATGAGCAGTTCTTC; CDR3 protein: CSAPGLREYNEQFF